The rows below give T cell receptor beta chains drawn from one sample of a study of T cells after yellow fever vaccination. In TCRdb, the 5' RACE reads were re-called with MiXCR into one record per CDR3 protein. Of around 340,000 distinct CDR3 sequences in the sample, roughly 8.7% were seen once. The sample in question was PBMCs, obtained on the day of the first yellow fever vaccination. The receptors derive from a man between 18 and 35 years old who received the YFV17D yellow fever vaccine. The conserved cysteine and the conserved F or W are not part of the CDR3 here. The order of the fields is J gene, V gene, CDR3 protein.

TRBJ2-5	TRBV5-5	ASSPRLADAAQETQY
TRBJ1-6	TRBV18	ASSLRRTGIGGNSPLH
TRBJ2-5	TRBV11-2	ASSKGTGGSETQY
TRBJ2-1	TRBV4-3	ASSQDRGGGNYNEQF
TRBJ1-3	TRBV6-1	ASSMLSSGNTIY
TRBJ1-1	TRBV6-2/TRBV6-3	ASSSSIFAMNTEAF
TRBJ2-7	TRBV4-2	ASSQNYGTYEQY
TRBJ2-4	TRBV20-1	SARDVPKNIQY
TRBJ2-3	TRBV11-1	ASSRRNPGQGRPDTQY
TRBJ1-1	TRBV5-1	ASSWGDRLVEAF
TRBJ1-1	TRBV11-2	ASTAMEGWTEAF
TRBJ2-1	TRBV6-2/TRBV6-3	ASRDRGLSYNEQF
TRBJ1-6	TRBV28	ASSFPSRESPLH
TRBJ2-1	TRBV4-3	ASSQGWDRRYNEQF
TRBJ2-3	TRBV5-1	ASSPFADTQY
TRBJ2-3	TRBV20-1	SASAAGGHLDTQY
TRBJ1-5	TRBV19	ASRLHYLEPQH
TRBJ1-2	TRBV30	AWTGSHYGYT
TRBJ1-1	TRBV6-5	ASRLTGGLF
TRBJ2-3	TRBV20-1	SARISQGGTQY
TRBJ1-2	TRBV12-3/TRBV12-4	ASSFGTGGRSYT
TRBJ2-6	TRBV28	ASSFGQGAPGANVLT
TRBJ2-5	TRBV12-3/TRBV12-4	ASSRTSGAPGGTQY
TRBJ1-1	TRBV7-9	ASSPGTGHTEAF
TRBJ1-1	TRBV27	ASSPGTYMNTEAF
TRBJ1-5	TRBV5-1	ASSSDGQTPQH
TRBJ1-1	TRBV15	ATSFLGGTEAF
TRBJ2-1	TRBV18	ASSPFEPGLKIDEQF
TRBJ2-7	TRBV6-1	ASRGRDKGREQY
TRBJ1-1	TRBV5-1	ASSLQGQSSEAF
TRBJ1-3	TRBV3-1	ASSVSAGNTIY
TRBJ2-7	TRBV27	AAAPRGAYEQY
TRBJ2-5	TRBV19	ASSIGGHLSGTQY
TRBJ2-1	TRBV6-4	ASSRLAGGPYNEQF
TRBJ1-1	TRBV4-2	ASSQGLEGTEAF
TRBJ2-7	TRBV25-1	ASSRPFPGEQY
TRBJ1-5	TRBV11-2	ASSLGHNNQPQH
TRBJ2-1	TRBV5-4	ASSPTRGGTYNEQF
TRBJ1-5	TRBV7-2	ASAGDSYNQPQH
TRBJ1-2	TRBV3-1	ASSQDWTTFYGYT
TRBJ2-2	TRBV5-1	ASSSLPRNTGELF
TRBJ1-4	TRBV12-3/TRBV12-4	ASSSTTSSIGEKLF
TRBJ1-5	TRBV10-3	AIRGDRDNQPQH
TRBJ1-1	TRBV6-2/TRBV6-3	ASSYTMVTPPTF
TRBJ2-3	TRBV5-1	ASRRDRSPDTQY